The rows below give T cell receptor beta chains drawn from one sample of a study of cytotoxic CD8 clonotypes in ibrutinib-treated CLL. Repertoires were generated with immunoSEQ multiplex PCR, while TCRdb's copy carries only in-frame clones and drops some. This table holds some 300,000 clones, 70% to 80% found once. Sequenced material: PBMCs, taken before ibrutinib treatment. The source of these receptors is a human donor with chronic lymphocytic leukemia. Both conserved end residues are part of each CDR3. A D gene is named only where the DNA matches it firmly. Clone size is given for some rows only: seen once, a few or many times, or a class if the clone is expanded.

TRBJ1-1,NA,NA,TRBV10-1,CASRNTKNTEAFF,TGCGCCAGCAGGAATACAAAGAACACTGAAGCTTTCTTT
TRBJ1-2,NA,NA,TRBV28,CASRSGVRGYTF,TGTGCCAGCAGGTCAGGGGTGCGGGGCTACACCTTC
TRBJ2-1,TRBD1,NA,TRBV5-4,CASSLVQGFLGNEQFF,TGTGCCAGCAGCTTGGTACAGGGGTTTCTAGGGAATGAGCAGTTCTTC
TRBJ2-7,NA,NA,TRBV27,CASRPFLLNSYEQYF,TGTGCCAGCAGACCCTTTCTCCTCAACTCCTACGAGCAGTACTTC
TRBJ1-5,TRBD1,NA,TRBV5-1,CASSLLGQDNQPQHF,TGCGCCAGCAGCTTACTGGGACAGGACAATCAGCCCCAGCATTTT
TRBJ2-1,TRBD2,NA,TRBV7-3,CASSFTSGIYNEQFF,TGTGCCAGCAGCTTTACTAGCGGGATCTACAATGAGCAGTTCTTC
TRBJ2-7,NA,few,TRBV7-9,CASSPRGHAPYEQYF,TGTGCCAGCAGCCCTCGAGGCCACGCTCCCTACGAGCAGTACTTC
TRBJ2-2,NA,NA,TRBV27,CASTSPTGELFF,TGTGCCAGCACCTCGCCGACCGGGGAGCTGTTTTTT
TRBJ2-5,NA,NA,TRBV9,CASSSRPGLETQYF,TGTGCCAGCAGCTCGAGACCCGGTTTGGAGACCCAGTACTTC
TRBJ2-2,NA,NA,TRBV19,CASTLGNTGELFF,TGTGCCAGTACGTTGGGAAACACCGGGGAGCTGTTTTTT
TRBJ1-3,NA,NA,TRBV18,CASSQGSGNTIYF,TGTGCCAGCTCACAGGGCTCTGGAAACACCATATATTTT
TRBJ2-1,NA,NA,TRBV30,CAWSVGSEQYNEQFF,TGTGCCTGGAGTGTAGGCAGCGAGCAATACAATGAGCAGTTCTTC
TRBJ2-1,TRBD2,NA,TRBV18,CASSPGGTRSLNEQFF,TGTGCCAGCTCACCAGGAGGGACTAGAAGTCTCAATGAGCAGTTCTTC
TRBJ2-3,NA,NA,TRBV29-1,CSVDGAGTNWQYF,TGCAGCGTTGATGGGGCGGGGACAAATTGGCAGTATTTT
TRBJ2-5,TRBD2,NA,TRBV5-1,CASSLAVAGGNEQYF,TGCGCCAGCAGCTTGGCGGTAGCGGGAGGGAATGAGCAGTACTTC
TRBJ1-2,TRBD1,NA,TRBV4-3,CASSQEAGTGAHRVTF,TGCGCCAGCAGCCAAGAGGCCGGGACAGGCGCCCATCGAGTTACCTTC
TRBJ2-5,NA,NA,TRBV2,CASSEALGSQYF,TGTGCCAGCAGTGAAGCGTTGGGGTCCCAGTACTTC
TRBJ2-7,TRBD2,NA,TRBV7-6,CASSDLAGVSYEQYF,TGTGCCAGCAGCGATCTAGCGGGAGTCTCCTACGAGCAGTACTTC
TRBJ1-1,NA,NA,TRBV6-5,CASRLLDRDTEAFF,TGTGCCAGCAGGTTACTAGATCGAGACACTGAAGCTTTCTTT
TRBJ2-7,TRBD2,NA,TRBV27,CASSLWGGYEQYF,TGTGCCAGCAGTCTTTGGGGGGGATACGAGCAGTACTTC
TRBJ1-2,NA,once,TRBV7-2,CASSLSSAWGYGYTF,TGTGCCAGCAGCTTAAGTTCCGCGTGGGGCTATGGCTACACCTTC
TRBJ1-4,TRBD1,NA,TRBV30,CAWRTLNRGGLEKLFF,TGTGCCTGGAGAACACTGAACAGGGGGGGACTTGAAAAACTGTTTTTT
TRBJ1-1,NA,NA,TRBV5-4,CASSPPGNTEAFF,TGTGCCAGCAGTCCCCCCGGGAACACTGAAGCTTTCTTT
TRBJ2-1,TRBD2,NA,TRBV10-3,CAISDSGRLGNEQFF,TGTGCCATCTCCGATAGCGGGAGATTGGGAAATGAGCAGTTCTTC
TRBJ2-7,TRBD2,NA,TRBV18,CASSRTSGRDYEQYF,TGTGCCAGCTCTCGGACTAGCGGGAGAGACTACGAGCAGTACTTC
TRBJ1-2,TRBD1,NA,TRBV30,CAWTTDRVYGYTF,TGTGCCTGGACCACCGACAGGGTCTATGGCTACACCTTC
TRBJ2-7,NA,NA,TRBV5-1,CASSQGTTYEQYF,TGCGCCAGCAGCCAGGGGACAACTTACGAGCAGTACTTC
TRBJ2-2,TRBD2,NA,TRBV7-9,CATTWGGITGELFF,TGTGCCACCACCTGGGGGGGAATCACCGGGGAGCTGTTTTTT
TRBJ2-7,NA,NA,TRBV10-3,CAISENRETVYEQYF,TGTGCCATCAGTGAGAACCGGGAGACCGTCTACGAGCAGTACTTC
TRBJ2-5,TRBD1,NA,TRBV11-2,CASSLGTGDSQETQYF,TGTGCCAGCAGCCTAGGGACAGGGGACAGCCAAGAGACCCAGTACTTC
TRBJ2-3,NA,NA,TRBV4-1,CASSLRSTDTQYF,TGCGCCAGCAGCCTTAGATCCACAGATACGCAGTATTTT
TRBJ2-3,TRBD2,NA,TRBV9,CASSAVAGGNTDTQYF,TGTGCCAGCAGCGCCGTAGCGGGCGGAAACACAGATACGCAGTATTTT
TRBJ1-2,NA,few,TRBV2,CAITPEPRGQVGYTF,TGTGCCATTACTCCCGAGCCACGGGGGCAGGTTGGCTACACCTTC
TRBJ1-2,TRBD1,few,TRBV27,CASSLGTGPNYGYTF,TGTGCCAGCAGTTTAGGGACAGGGCCGAACTATGGCTACACCTTC
TRBJ2-1,NA,NA,TRBV7-2,CASSLAIDREQFF,TGTGCCAGCAGCTTAGCCATAGATCGGGAGCAGTTCTTC
TRBJ2-6,NA,NA,TRBV11-2,CASRSTGSTGANVLTF,TGTGCCAGCAGATCGACAGGCTCTACTGGGGCCAACGTCCTGACTTTC
TRBJ2-1,NA,NA,TRBV20-1,CSASSDNEQFF,TGCAGTGCTAGTAGTGACAATGAGCAGTTCTTC
TRBJ2-1,NA,NA,TRBV25-1,CASSEFSTTNEQFF,TGTGCCAGCAGTGAATTCTCGACTACCAATGAGCAGTTCTTC
TRBJ2-1,NA,NA,TRBV7-2,CASSLVNDRFRFHNEQFF,TGTGCCAGCAGCTTGGTGAACGACAGGTTTAGGTTCCACAATGAGCAGTTCTTC